This TCR beta chain was captured in a study of blood T cell repertoires in COVID-19. For the study at large: Donors in the United States, Italy and Spain gave samples during acute or convalescent COVID-19. Sample material is recorded as cDNA or gDNA derived from T cells, B-cell-depleted T cells, or PBMCs.

V shed 7 bases and J 6 bases; nucleotides not matched to a gene: 11. Germline V gene data show CDR1 as MDHEN and CDR2 as SYDVKM. There are 16 residues in the CDR3. Authors' processing steps: It was from reference gene primer amplification that nucleated cell counts were estimated. The data were produced by immunoSEQ multiplex PCR, yet TCRdb's version contains in-frame clones alone and is incomplete. V, J and clone size were drawn from that table, and D and trimming were deduced from the DNA. The data show about 130,000 clones, about 87% seen once. This clone came up many times. The sequence was collected from a man aged 45-65 years with acute or convalescent COVID-19. The specimen was peripheral blood. The chain couples TRBV28 to TRBJ1-5, with 11 bases lining up with TRBD1. CDR3 sequence (DNA): TGTGCCAGCACTAGTAGTCGGACAGGGGGCGTTCAGCCCCAGCATTTT. Translation: CASTSSRTGGVQPQHF.